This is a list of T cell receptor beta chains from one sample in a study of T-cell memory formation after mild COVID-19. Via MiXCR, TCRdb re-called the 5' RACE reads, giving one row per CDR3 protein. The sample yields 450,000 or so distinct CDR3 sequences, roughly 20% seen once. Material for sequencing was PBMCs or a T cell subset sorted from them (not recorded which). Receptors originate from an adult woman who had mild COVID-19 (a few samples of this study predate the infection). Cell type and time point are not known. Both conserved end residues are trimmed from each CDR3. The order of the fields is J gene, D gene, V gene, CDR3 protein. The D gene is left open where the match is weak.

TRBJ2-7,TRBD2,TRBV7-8,ASSLVAGSGLSGSSYEQY
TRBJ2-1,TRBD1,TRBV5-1,ASSPRQGNEQF
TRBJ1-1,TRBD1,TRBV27,ASSSTGGSLLDTEAF
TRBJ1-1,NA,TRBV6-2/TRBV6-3,ASSYKDSEAF
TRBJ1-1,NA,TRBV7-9,ASSLNSKRAEAF
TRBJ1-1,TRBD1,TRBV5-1,ASSPEEGARSEAF
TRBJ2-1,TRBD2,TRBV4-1,ASSQASWTGGSDNEQF
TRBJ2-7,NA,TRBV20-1,SARSGGYEQY
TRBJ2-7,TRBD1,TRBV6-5,ASSYTDRVASKQY
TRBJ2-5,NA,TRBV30,AWSPQETQY
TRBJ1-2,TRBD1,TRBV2,ASSAYQGANYGYT
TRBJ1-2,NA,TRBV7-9,ASSLLGLYGYT
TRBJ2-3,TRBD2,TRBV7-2,ASRQLAARTDTQY
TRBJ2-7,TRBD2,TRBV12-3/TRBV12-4,ASTLSGRVEQY
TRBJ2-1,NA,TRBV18,ASSPEGGLAPF
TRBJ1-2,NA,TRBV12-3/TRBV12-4,ASSPSGGVDGYT
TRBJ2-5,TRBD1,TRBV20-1,SAEVRGTPRQTQY
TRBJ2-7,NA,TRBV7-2,ASSLAPWEQY
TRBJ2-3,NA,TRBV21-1,ASSKRVIQRTGISDTQY
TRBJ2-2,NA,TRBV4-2,ASSQEGGPDTGELF
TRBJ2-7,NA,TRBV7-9,ASSYLDPRQY
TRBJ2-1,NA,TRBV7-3,ASSPRGGNEQF
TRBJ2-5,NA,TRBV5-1,ASSPYREVGQETQY
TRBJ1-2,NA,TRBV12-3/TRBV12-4,ASSLAPLNWGYT
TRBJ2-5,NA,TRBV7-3,ASSLNRGRGETQY
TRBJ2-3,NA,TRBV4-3,ASSQDRVSDSTQY
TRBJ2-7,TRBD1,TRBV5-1,ASSLGQGVAYEQY
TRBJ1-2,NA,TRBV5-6,ASSYEGQFNNYGYT
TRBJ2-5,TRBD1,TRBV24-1,ATSDSDRGARETQY
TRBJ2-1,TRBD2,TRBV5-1,ASSPQGSSGRGNEQF
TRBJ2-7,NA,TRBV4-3,ASSQATWGSSYEQY
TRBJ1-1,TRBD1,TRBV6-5,ASRQGALINTEAF
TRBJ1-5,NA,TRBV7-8,ASSLARGDSNQPQH
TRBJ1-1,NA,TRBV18,ASSPDRLNTEAF
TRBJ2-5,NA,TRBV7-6,ASSLWAKTQY
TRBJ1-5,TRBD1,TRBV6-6,ASRSGQLNQPQH
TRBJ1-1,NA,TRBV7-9,ASSLEGWRAEAF
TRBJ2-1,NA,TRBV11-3,ASSRNRDDEQF
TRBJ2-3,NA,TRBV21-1,ASPWPRTDTQY
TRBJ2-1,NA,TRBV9,ASSVAARYYNEQF
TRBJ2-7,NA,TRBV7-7,ASSSEQGYEQY
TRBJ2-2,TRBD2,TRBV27,ASSFYPTSGRYTGELF
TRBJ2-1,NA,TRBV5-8,ASSFYSGSSYNEQF
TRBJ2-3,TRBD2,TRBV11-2,ASSLSSTSGGAAQY
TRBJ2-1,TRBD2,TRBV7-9,ASTRLAGAYNEQF
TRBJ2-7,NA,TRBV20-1,SARDQGLVEQY
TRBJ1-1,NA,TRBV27,ASSLRFALNTEAF
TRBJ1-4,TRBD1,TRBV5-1,ASSWTGHNEKLF
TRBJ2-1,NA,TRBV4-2,ASSQDGQEYNEQF
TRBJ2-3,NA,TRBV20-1,SARDGTDTQY
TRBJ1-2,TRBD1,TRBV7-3,ASSLTGGTGNGYT
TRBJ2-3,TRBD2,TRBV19,ASSMPWLAGASDTQY
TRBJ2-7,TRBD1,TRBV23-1,ASRDRSTYEQY
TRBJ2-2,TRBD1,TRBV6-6,ASRAGTANTGELF
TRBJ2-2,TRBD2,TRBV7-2,ASSRGLAGASTGELF
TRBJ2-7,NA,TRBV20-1,SARPGGTPATEQY
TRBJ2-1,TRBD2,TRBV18,ASSPPVAGGNYNEQF